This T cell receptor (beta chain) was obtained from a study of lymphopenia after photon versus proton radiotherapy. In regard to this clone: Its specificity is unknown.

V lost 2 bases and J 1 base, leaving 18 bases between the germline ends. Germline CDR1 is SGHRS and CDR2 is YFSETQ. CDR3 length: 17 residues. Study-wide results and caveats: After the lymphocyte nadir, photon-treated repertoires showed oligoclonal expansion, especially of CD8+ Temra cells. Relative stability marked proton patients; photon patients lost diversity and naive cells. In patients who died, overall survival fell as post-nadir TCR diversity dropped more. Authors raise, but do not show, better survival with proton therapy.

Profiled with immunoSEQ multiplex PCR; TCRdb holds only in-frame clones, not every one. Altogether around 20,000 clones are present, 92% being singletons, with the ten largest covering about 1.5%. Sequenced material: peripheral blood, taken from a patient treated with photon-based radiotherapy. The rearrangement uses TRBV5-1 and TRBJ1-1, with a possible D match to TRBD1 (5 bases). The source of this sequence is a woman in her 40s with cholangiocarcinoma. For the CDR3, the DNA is TGCGCCAGCAGCTTTAGCCGGGGCGGGATTCAGAACACTGAAGCTTTCTTT. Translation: CASSFSRGGIQNTEAFF. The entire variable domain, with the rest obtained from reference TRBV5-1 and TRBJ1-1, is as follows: KAGVTQTPRYLIKTRGQQVTLSCSPISGHRSVSWYQQTPGQGLQFLFEYFSETQRNKGNFPGRFSGRQFSNSRSEMNVSTLELGDSALYLCASSFSRGGIQNTEAFFGQGTRLTVV.